This TCR beta chain was identified during a study of shared clonotypes between healthy human individuals. The CDR3 runs 13 residues. The germline V gene has CDR1 SGHKS and CDR2 YYEKEE (reference sequence). V was cut by 4 bases and J by 7 bases, with 12 bases left in between. Original analysis: ImmunoSEQ only sent back junction sequences with no quality scores, so filtering was done differently. Sequenced by immunoSEQ multiplex PCR; TCRdb stores in-frame clones only, minus some. The V and J calls and the clone size are those of that table, but D and trimming were determined from the DNA. The sample holds about 2.3 million clones, over 85% seen once.

This TCR derives from a man aged 18 to 29 in good health. Some clones in this sample may be carry-over from other donors' samples. Sequencing input: naive CD4+ T cells from PBMCs. The subset: CD45RA+ positively selected. The chain combines TRBV5-5 with TRBJ2-1; a weak D match, TRBD1 (7 bases). The CDR3 sequence: CASSQGGKNEQFF. The DNA for the CDR3 is TGTGCCAGCAGCCAGGGGGGAAAGAATGAGCAGTTCTTC.